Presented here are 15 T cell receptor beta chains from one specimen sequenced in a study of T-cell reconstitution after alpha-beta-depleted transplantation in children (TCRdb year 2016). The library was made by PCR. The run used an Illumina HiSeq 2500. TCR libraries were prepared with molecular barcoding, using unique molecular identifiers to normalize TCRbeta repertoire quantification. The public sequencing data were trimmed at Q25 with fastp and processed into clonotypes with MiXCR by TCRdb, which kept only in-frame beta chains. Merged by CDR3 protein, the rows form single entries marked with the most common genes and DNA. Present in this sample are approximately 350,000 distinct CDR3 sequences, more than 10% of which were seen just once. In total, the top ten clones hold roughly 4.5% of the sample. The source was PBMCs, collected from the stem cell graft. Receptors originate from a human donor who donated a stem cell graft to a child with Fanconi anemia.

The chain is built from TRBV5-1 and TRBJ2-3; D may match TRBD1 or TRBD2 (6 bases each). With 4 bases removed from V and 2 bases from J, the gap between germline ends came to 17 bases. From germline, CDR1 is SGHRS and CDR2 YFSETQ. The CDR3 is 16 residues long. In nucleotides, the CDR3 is TGCGCCAGCAGCAGGAGGGGGGATGTTGACACAGATACGCAGTATTTT. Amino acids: CASSRRGDVDTDTQYF. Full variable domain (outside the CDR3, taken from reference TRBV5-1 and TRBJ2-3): KAGVTQTPRYLIKTRGQQVTLSCSPISGHRSVSWYQQTPGQGLQFLFEYFSETQRNKGNFPGRFSGRQFSNSRSEMNVSTLELGDSALYLCASSRRGDVDTDTQYFGPGTRLTVL.

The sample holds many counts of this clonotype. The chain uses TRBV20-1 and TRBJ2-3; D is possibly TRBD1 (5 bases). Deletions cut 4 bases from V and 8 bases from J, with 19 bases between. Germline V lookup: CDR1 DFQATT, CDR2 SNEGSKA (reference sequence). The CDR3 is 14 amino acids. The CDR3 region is CSATRSQGTFTQYF. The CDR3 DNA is TGCAGTGCTACTAGGTCCCAGGGAACCTTTACGCAGTATTTT.

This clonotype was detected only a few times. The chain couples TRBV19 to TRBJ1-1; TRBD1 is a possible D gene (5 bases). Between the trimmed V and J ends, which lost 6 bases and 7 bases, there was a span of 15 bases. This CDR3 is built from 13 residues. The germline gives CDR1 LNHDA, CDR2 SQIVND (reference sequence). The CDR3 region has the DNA TGTGCCAGTAGGGGCAGGGTAGCGGATGAAGCTTTCTTT. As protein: CASRGRVADEAFF. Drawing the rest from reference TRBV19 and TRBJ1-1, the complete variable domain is DGGITQSPKYLFRKEGQNVTLSCEQNLNHDAMYWYRQDPGQGLRLIYYSQIVNDFQKGDIAEGYSVSREKKESFPLTVTSAQKNPTAFYLCASRGRVADEAFFGQGTRLTVV.

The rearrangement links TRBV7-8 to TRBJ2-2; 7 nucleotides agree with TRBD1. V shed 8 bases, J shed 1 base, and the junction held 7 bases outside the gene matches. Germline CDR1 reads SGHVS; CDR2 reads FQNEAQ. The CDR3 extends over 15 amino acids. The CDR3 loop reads CASGYRTGNTGELFF. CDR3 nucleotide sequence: TGTGCCAGCGGCTATCGGACAGGGAACACCGGGGAGCTGTTTTTT.

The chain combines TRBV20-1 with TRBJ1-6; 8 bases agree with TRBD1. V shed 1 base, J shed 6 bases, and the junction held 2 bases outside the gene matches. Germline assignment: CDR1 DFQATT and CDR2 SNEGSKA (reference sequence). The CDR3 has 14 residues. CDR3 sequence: CSARGGQANSPLHF. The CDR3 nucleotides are TGCAGTGCTAGAGGGGGACAGGCTAATTCACCCCTCCACTTT.

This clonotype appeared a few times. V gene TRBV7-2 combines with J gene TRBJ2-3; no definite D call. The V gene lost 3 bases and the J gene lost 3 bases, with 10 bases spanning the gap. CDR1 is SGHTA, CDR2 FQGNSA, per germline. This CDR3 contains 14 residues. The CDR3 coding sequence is TGTGCCAGCAGCTTCGACCCGTTGACAGATACGCAGTATTTT. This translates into CASSFDPLTDTQYF.

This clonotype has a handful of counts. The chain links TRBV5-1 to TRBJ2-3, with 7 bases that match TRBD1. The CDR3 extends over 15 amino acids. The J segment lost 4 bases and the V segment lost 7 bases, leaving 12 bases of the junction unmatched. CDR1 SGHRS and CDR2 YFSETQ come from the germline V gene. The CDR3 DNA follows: TGCGCCAGCCAGAGGGACAGTAAAGGGGCAGATACGCAGTATTTT. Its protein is CASQRDSKGADTQYF.

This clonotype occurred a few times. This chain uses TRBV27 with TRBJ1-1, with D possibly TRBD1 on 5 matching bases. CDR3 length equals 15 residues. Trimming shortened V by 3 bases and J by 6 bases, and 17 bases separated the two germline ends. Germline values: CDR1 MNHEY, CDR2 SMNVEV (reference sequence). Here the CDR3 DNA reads TGTGCCAGCAGTTTTAACAGGAGGGGTTTAGCTGAAGCTTTCTTT. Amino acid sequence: CASSFNRRGLAEAFF.

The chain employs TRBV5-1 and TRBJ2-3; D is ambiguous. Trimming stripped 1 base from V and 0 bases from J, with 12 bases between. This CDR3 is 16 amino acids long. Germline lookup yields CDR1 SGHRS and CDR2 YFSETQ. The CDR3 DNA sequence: TGCGCCAGCAGCTTGAACTTCGCCTCTAGCACAGATACGCAGTATTTT. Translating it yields CASSLNFASSTDTQYF.

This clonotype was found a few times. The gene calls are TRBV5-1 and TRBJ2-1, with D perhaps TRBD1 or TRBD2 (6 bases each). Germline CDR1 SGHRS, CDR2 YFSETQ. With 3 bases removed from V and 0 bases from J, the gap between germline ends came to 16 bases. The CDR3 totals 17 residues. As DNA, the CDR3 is TGCGCCAGCAGCTCGGGGGCAGGGGTAAGCTCCTACAATGAGCAGTTCTTC. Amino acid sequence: CASSSGAGVSSYNEQFF.

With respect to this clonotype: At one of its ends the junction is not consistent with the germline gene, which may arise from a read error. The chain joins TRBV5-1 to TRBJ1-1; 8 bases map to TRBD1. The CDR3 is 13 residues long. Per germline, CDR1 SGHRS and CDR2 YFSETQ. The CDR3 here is CASSSGQGEARGF. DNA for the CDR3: TGCGCCAGCAGCTCAGGACAGGGTGAAGCGAGGGGCTTT.

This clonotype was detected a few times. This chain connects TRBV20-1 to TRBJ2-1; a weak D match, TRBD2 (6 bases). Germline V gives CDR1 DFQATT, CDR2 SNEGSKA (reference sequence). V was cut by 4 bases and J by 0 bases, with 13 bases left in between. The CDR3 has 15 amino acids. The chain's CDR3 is CSAKGGYSSYNEQFF. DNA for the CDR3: TGCAGTGCTAAGGGAGGCTACAGCTCCTACAATGAGCAGTTCTTC.

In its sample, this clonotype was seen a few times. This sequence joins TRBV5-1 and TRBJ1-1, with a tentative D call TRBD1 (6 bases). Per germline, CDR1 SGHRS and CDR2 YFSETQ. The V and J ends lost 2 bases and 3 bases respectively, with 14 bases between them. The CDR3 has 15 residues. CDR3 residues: CASSFGGRSDTEAFF. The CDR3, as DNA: TGCGCCAGCAGCTTTGGGGGGCGAAGCGACACTGAAGCTTTCTTT.

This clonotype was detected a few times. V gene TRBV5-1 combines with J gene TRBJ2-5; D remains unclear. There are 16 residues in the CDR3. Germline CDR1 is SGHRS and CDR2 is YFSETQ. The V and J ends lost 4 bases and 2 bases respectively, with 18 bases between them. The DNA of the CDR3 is TGCGCCAGCAGCCTCCGAGGCCCCGGTGTTCAAGAGACCCAGTACTTC. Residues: CASSLRGPGVQETQYF.

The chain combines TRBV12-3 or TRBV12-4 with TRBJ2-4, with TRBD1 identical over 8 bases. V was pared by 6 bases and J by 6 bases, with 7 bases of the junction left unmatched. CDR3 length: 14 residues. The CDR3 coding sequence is TGTGCCAGCAGGTGGGACAGGAGGGTAAACATTCAGTACTTC. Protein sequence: CASRWDRRVNIQYF.